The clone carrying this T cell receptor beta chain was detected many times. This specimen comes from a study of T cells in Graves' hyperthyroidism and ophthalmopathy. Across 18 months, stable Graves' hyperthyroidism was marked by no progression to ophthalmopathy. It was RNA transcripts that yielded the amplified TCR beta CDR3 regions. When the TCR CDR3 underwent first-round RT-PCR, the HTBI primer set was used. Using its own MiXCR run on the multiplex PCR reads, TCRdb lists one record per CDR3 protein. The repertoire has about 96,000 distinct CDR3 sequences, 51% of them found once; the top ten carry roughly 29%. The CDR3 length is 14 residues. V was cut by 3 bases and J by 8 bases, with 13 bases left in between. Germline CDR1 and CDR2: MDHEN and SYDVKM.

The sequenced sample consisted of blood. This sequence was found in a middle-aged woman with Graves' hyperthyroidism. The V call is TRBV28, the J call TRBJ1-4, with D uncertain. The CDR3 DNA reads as TGTGCCAGCAGTTTGGAGGGTCTTGGAGAAAAACTGTTTTTT. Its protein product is CASSLEGLGEKLFF.